Described below is a single T cell receptor (beta chain) sequence and its context. The antigen is undetermined. Profiling relied on immunoSEQ multiplex PCR, and the TCRdb table lists in-frame clones only, not all of them. The sample contains around 51,000 clones, roughly 90% of which appear only once. In germline, CDR1 is SGHTA, CDR2 FQGNSA. CDR3 length: 14 residues. Trimming stripped 2 bases from V and 3 bases from J, with 11 bases between. The sample is drawn from a study of T cell clones after liver transplantation. Looking at the study overall: Samples came from ITN030ST, which attempted immunosuppression withdrawal within 2 years of liver transplantation.

Study observations and caveats: A significant post-transplant drop in circulating graft-donor-reactive CD4 TCRbeta sequences occurred in most of the 8 subjects. Donor-reactive sequences fell more than third party-reactive ones, suggesting partial deletion.

This TCR was sampled from a human patient who received a liver transplant. Some T cells may originate from the graft donor. The chain is built from TRBV7-2 and TRBJ2-7; D call uncertain. The sequenced sample was CD8+ T cells from blood, obtained 12 months after liver transplant. The CDR3 nucleotides read TGTGCCAGCAGCTTACTTACGAAAAACTACGAGCAGTACTTC. Translated: CASSLLTKNYEQYF.